This TCR beta chain was profiled in a study of shared clonotypes between healthy human individuals. This table comes from immunoSEQ multiplex PCR, and its TCRdb copy is limited to in-frame clones, with some not included. The sample consists of roughly 490,000 clones, 65% to 80% of them appearing once. Donors had no recently reported acute infections or vaccinations and were HIV-negative. The V and J ends lost 3 bases and 5 bases respectively, with 20 bases between them. CDR1 and CDR2 from the germline V gene are KGHSH and LQKENI. The CDR3 is made up of 17 amino acids. Material for sequencing was PBMCs. The TCR sequence derives from a woman aged 40 to 55 in good health. Some clones in this sample may be carry-over from other donors' samples. V is TRBV18 and J is TRBJ2-1, with D possibly being TRBD2 (6 bases). CDR3 DNA: TGTGCCAGCTCACCGTCTGGACTATCCATAGGGCACAATGAGCAGTTCTTC. Amino acids: CASSPSGLSIGHNEQFF.